The 9 T cell receptor beta chains below come from one sample, sequenced in a study of regulatory T cells in long-lasting Graves disease. Time point described: newly diagnosed GD, antithyroid drugs for less than 3 months. PBMC RNA served as the TCR library source. Both iRepertoire HTBI primers and Arm-PCR of CDR3 regions were used to build the TCR beta libraries. TCRdb ran MiXCR on the multiplex PCR reads and lists one entry per CDR3 protein. Of a few hundred thousand distinct CDR3 sequences in the sample, about 14% were seen once. The sample was also linked to a second study, of T cells in Graves' hyperthyroidism and ophthalmopathy.

This specimen consisted of peripheral blood mononuclear cells (PBMCs), obtained at new diagnosis, from a patient treated with antithyroid drugs. The receptors derive from a man aged 30 to 45 with Graves disease.

This clonotype has a handful of counts. This chain links TRBV18 with TRBJ1-5; no clear D gene. The germline V and J ends were trimmed by 5 bases and 0 bases, with 8 bases remaining between them. This CDR3 is 14 amino acids long. Germline V gene sequence: CDR1 KGHSH, CDR2 LQKENI. For the CDR3, the DNA is TGTGCCAGCTCAGAGACTGATAGCAATCAGCCCCAGCATTTT. This encodes CASSETDSNQPQHF.

This clonotype was counted at least ten times. This chain links TRBV28 with TRBJ2-7, with D perhaps TRBD2 (6 bases). This CDR3 is built from 11 residues. V lost 4 bases to trimming and J lost 6 bases, with 7 bases between them. Per germline, CDR1 MDHEN and CDR2 SYDVKM. The CDR3 nucleotides read TGTGCCAGCAGTTCTAGCGCCGAGCAGTACTTC. It yields the protein CASSSSAEQYF.

This clonotype was observed many times. This chain connects TRBV30 to TRBJ1-1, with 8 bases aligning to TRBD1. Germline trimming cut 4 bases from V and 3 bases from J; bases unmatched to any gene: 1. The CDR3 is made up of 12 amino acids. The germline V gene has CDR1 GTSNPN and CDR2 SVGIG (reference sequence). The CDR3 reads CAWNRGDTEAFF. Here the CDR3 DNA reads TGTGCCTGGAACAGGGGGGACACTGAAGCTTTCTTT. The full variable domain, with the rest looked up from reference TRBV30 and TRBJ1-1, is SQTIHQWPATLVQPVGSPLSLECTVEGTSNPNLYWYRQAAGRGLQLLFYSVGIGQISSEVPQNLSASRPQDRQFILSSKKLLLSDSGFYLCAWNRGDTEAFFGQGTRLTVV.

This clonotype was detected ten times or more. The rearrangement uses TRBV7-9 and TRBJ2-6; D gene uncertain. This CDR3 is built from 15 residues. The germline CDR1 and CDR2 sequences are SEHNR and FQNEAQ (reference sequence). Trimming shortened V by 4 bases and J by 2 bases, and 9 bases separated the two germline ends. DNA for the CDR3: TGTGCCAGCAGCTGGGGTGGGGCTGGGGCCAACGTCCTGACTTTC. Translation gives CASSWGGAGANVLTF.

This clonotype was detected a few times. The junction differs from germline at one of its ends, possibly a read error. The rearrangement links TRBV25-1 to TRBJ2-7; tentatively, D is TRBD1 or TRBD2 (5 bases each). The length of the CDR3 is 12 residues. Germline-derived CDR1 and CDR2 are MGHDK and SYGVNS. CDR3 DNA: TGTGCCAGCAAGGGGAGCTCCTGCGAGCAGTACTTC. It specifies CASKGSSCEQYF.

V and J are TRBV6-1 and TRBJ1-5; TRBD1 matches at 7 bases. Germline lookup yields CDR1 MNHNS and CDR2 SASEGT. There are 16 residues in the CDR3. After removal of 4 bases from V and 0 bases from J, the junction contained 6 bases not matched to a gene. The CDR3 loop reads CASSALQGNSNQPQHF. The CDR3 DNA reads TGTGCCAGCAGTGCATTACAGGGGAATAGCAATCAGCCCCAGCATTTT.

This clonotype showed up many times. The V and J genes are TRBV11-2 and TRBJ2-7; TRBD1 aligns across 8 bases. Germline CDR1 SGHAT, CDR2 FQNNGV. V shed 5 bases, J shed 3 bases, and the junction held 6 bases outside the gene matches. The CDR3 extends over 14 amino acids. The CDR3 DNA sequence: TGTGCCAGCAGCGGGCGGGACAGGAGCTACGAGCAGTACTTC. This sequence encodes CASSGRDRSYEQYF.

This clonotype has more than one count but fewer than ten. V gene TRBV7-2 combines with J gene TRBJ2-1; 13 bases match TRBD2. Germline V gene data show CDR1 as SGHTA and CDR2 as FQGNSA. The CDR3 contains 19 residues. V lost 4 bases, J lost 0 bases, and 9 bases stayed unmatched. The CDR3 loop is CASSSPGLAGDPSYNEQFF. CDR3 nucleotides: TGTGCCAGCAGCTCCCCCGGACTAGCGGGAGATCCCTCCTACAATGAGCAGTTCTTC.

This clonotype was observed a few times. This chain uses TRBV5-4 with TRBJ2-6; D ambiguous. V gave up 4 bases and J gave up 1 base, with 12 bases separating them. The CDR3 is made up of 16 amino acids. Germline CDR1 is SGHNT and CDR2 is YYREEE (reference sequence). The CDR3 is CASSAPGVSGANVLTF. CDR3 DNA: TGTGCCAGCAGCGCCCCGGGTGTGTCTGGGGCCAACGTCCTGACTTTC.